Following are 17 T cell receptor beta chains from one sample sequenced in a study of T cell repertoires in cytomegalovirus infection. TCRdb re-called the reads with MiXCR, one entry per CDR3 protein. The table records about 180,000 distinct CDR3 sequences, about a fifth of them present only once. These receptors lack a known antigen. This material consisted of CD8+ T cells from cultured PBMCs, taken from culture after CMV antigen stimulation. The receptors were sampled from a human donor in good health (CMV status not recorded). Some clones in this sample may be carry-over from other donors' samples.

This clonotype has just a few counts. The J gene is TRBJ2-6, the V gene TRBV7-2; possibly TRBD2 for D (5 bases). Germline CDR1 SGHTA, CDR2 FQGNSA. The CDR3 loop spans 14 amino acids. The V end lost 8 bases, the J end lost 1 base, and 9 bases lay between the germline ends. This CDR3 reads CASPTGSGANVLTF. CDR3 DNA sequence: TGTGCCAGCCCGACGGGATCTGGGGCCAACGTCCTGACTTTC.

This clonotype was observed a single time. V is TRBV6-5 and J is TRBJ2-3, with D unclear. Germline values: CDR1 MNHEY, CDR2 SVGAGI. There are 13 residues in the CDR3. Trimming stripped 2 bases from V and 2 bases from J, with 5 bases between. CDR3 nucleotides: TGTGCCAGCAGTTACCGTTACACAGATACGCAGTATTTT. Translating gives CASSYRYTDTQYF.

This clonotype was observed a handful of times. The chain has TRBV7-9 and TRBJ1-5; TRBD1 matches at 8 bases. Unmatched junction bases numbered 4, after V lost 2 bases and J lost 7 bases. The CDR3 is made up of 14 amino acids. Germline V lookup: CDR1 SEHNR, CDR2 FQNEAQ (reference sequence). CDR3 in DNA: TGTGCCAGCAGCTTACCAGGGGGCGAACAGCCCCAGCATTTT. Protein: CASSLPGGEQPQHF.

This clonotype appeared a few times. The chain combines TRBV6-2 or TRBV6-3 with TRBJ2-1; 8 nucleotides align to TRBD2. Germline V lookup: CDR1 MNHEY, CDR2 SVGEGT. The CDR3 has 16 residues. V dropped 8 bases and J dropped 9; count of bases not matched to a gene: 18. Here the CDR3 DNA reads TGTGCCAGCCTACCCACTAGGGGACTAGTAGTCACTGAGCAGTTCTTC. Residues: CASLPTRGLVVTEQFF.

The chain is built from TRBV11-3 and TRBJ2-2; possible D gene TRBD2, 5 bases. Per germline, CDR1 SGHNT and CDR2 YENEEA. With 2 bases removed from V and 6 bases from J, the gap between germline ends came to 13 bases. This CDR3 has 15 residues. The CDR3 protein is CASSLNSDSPGELFF. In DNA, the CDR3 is TGTGCCAGCAGCTTAAACTCGGACTCCCCCGGGGAGCTGTTTTTT. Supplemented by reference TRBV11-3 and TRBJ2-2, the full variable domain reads EAGVVQSPRYKIIEKKQPVAFWCNPISGHNTLYWYLQNLGQGPELLIRYENEEAVDDSQLPKDRFSAERLKGVDSTLKIQPAELGDSAVYLCASSLNSDSPGELFFGEGSRLTVL.

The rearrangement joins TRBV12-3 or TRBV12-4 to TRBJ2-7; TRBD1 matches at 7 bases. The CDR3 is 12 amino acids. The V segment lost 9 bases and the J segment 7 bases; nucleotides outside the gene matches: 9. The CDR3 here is CASQTGVEEQYF. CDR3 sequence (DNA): TGTGCCAGTCAAACAGGGGTGGAAGAGCAGTACTTC.

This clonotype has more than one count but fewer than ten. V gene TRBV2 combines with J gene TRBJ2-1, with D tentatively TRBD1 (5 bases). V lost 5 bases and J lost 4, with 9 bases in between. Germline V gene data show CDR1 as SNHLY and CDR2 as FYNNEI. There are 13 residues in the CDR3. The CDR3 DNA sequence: TGTGCCAGCAGTATAGACAGATACAATGAGCAGTTCTTC. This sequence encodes CASSIDRYNEQFF.

The CDR3 loop is CASSYLTGSGSYEQYF. The CDR3, as DNA: TGTGCCAGCAGTTACCTGACAGGGTCGGGCTCCTACGAGCAGTACTTC. The rearrangement links TRBV6-5 to TRBJ2-7, with 7 bases lining up with TRBD1. This CDR3 contains 16 residues. V lost 2 bases to trimming and J lost 0 bases; unmatched junction nucleotides: 7. Germline V gene sequence: CDR1 MNHEY, CDR2 SVGAGI.

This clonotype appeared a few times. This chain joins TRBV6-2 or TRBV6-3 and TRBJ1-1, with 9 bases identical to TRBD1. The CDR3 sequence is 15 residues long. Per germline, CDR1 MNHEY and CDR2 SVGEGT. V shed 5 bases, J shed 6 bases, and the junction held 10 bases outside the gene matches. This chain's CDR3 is CASSTTTGGRSEAFF. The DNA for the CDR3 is TGTGCCAGCAGTACGACAACAGGGGGCAGGTCTGAAGCTTTCTTT.

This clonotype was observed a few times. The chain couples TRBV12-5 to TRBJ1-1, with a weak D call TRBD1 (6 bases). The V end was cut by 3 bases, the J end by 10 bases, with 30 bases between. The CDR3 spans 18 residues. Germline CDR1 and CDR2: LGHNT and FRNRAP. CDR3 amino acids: CASGFSFAAGQPWEGAFF. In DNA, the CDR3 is TGTGCTAGTGGTTTCTCTTTCGCGGCCGGACAGCCTTGGGAGGGAGCTTTCTTT.

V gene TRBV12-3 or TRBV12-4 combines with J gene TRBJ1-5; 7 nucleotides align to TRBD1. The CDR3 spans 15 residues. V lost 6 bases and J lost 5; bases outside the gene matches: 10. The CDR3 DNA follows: TGTGCCAGCAGCAATGACAGGGCCCTTCATCAGCCCCAGCATTTT. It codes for CASSNDRALHQPQHF.

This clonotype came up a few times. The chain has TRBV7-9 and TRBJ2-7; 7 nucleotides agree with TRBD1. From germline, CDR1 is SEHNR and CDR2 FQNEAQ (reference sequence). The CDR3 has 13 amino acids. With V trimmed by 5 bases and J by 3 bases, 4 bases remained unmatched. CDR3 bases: TGTGCCAGCAGCATGGGGACAGACTACGAGCAGTACTTC. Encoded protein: CASSMGTDYEQYF.

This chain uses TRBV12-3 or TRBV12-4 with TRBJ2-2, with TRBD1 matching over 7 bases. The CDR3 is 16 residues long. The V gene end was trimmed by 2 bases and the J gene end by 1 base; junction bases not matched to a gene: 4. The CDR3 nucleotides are TGTGCCAGCAGTTTAAATCGACAGGGGAACACCGGGGAGCTGTTTTTT. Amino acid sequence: CASSLNRQGNTGELFF.

The CDR3 DNA reads as TGTGCCAGCAGCTTAGCTGAGGGTTACACTGAAGCTTTCTTT. Translating gives CASSLAEGYTEAFF. V is TRBV7-9 and J is TRBJ1-1; D uncertain. CDR1 SEHNR and CDR2 FQNEAQ come from the germline V gene (reference sequence). Trimming shortened V by 0 bases and J by 3 bases, and 8 bases separated the two germline ends. The CDR3 covers 14 residues.

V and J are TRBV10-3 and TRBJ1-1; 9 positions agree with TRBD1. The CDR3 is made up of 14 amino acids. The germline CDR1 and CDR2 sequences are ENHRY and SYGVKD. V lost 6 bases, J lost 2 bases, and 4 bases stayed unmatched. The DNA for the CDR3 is TGTGCCATCAGGGGGACAGGGTTAAACACTGAAGCTTTCTTT. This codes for CAIRGTGLNTEAFF.

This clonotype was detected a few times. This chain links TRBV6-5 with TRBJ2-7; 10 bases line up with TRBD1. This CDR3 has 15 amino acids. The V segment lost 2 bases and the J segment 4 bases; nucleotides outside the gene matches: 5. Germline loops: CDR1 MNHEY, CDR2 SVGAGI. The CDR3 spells CASSYDRGRGYEQYF. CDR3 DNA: TGTGCCAGCAGTTACGACAGGGGGCGCGGGTACGAGCAGTACTTC.

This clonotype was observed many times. The CDR3 nucleotides read TGTGCCAGCACCAAAGGGGTGACAGCGAATCAGCCCCAGCATTTT. Its translation: CASTKGVTANQPQHF. This chain joins TRBV7-2 and TRBJ1-5, with D maybe TRBD1 (5 bases). V was pared by 7 bases and J by 4 bases, with 17 bases between. The V gene's germline CDR1 is SGHTA and CDR2 FQGNSA. The CDR3 contains 15 residues.